This note documents a single T cell receptor beta chain sequence. Antigen unknown. The sample belongs to a study of T cell responses to AZD1222 COVID-19 vaccine. Study-wide results and limits: Among vaccine-associated CD4 TCRs, coverage spanned spike, with dominance at 160-218 and 743-854. Spike-specific TCR depth and breadth grew after two AZD1222 doses. White British donors predominated, females outnumbered males, and clonal diversity was possibly underestimated.

Clones were sequenced by immunoSEQ multiplex PCR, and TCRdb holds only the in-frame ones, with some missing. The repertoire holds approximately 170,000 clones, with around nine tenths as singletons. Pooling of second doses given at about 4 or about 12 weeks was done. Germline CDR1 and CDR2: MNHEY and SVGEGT. Trimming shortened V by 5 bases and J by 0 bases, and 13 bases separated the two germline ends. The length of the CDR3 is 15 residues. The clonotype comes from an adult who received the AZD1222 COVID-19 vaccine. The chain couples TRBV6-2 or TRBV6-3 to TRBJ1-2; no clear D gene. The sequenced sample was peripheral blood, obtained 28 days after the second AZD1222 dose. CDR3 loop: CASSEDGPANYGYTF. DNA for the CDR3: TGTGCCAGCAGTGAGGACGGTCCTGCTAACTATGGCTACACCTTC.